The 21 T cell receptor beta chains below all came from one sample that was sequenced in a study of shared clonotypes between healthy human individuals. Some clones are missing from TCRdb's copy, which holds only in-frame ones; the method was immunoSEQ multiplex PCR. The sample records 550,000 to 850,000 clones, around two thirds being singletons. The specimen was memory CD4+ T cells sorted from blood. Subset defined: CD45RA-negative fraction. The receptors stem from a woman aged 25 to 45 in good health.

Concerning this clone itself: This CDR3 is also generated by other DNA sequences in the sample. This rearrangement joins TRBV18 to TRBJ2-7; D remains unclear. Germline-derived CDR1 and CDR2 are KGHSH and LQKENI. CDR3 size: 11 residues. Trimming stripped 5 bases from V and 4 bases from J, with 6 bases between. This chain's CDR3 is CASSSSYEQYF. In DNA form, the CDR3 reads TGTGCCAGCTCATCGAGTTACGAGCAGTACTTC.

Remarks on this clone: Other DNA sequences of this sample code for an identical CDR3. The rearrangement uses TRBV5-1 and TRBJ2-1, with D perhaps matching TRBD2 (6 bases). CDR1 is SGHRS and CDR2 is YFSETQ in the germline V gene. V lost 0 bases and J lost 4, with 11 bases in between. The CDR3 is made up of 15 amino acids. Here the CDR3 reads CASSLGSAGYNEQFF. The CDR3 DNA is TGCGCCAGCAGCTTGGGGTCGGCGGGGTACAATGAGCAGTTCTTC.

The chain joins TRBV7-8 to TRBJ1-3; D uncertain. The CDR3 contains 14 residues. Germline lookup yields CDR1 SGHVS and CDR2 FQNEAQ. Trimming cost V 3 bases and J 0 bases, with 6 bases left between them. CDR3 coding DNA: TGTGCCAGCAGCTTTAGGACCTCTGGAAACACCATATATTTT. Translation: CASSFRTSGNTIYF.

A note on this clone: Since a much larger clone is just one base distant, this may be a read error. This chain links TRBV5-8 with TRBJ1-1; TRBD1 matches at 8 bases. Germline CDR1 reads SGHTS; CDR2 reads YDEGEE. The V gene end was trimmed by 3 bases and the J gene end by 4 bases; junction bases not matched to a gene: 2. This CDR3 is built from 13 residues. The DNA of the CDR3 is TGTGCCAGCAGCTCAACAGGGGGCACTGAAGCTTTCTTT. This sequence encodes CASSSTGGTEAFF.

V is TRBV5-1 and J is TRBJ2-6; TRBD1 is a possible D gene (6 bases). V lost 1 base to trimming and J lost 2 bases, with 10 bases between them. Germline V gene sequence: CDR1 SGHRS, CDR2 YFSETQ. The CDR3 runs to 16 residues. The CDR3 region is CASSLPTGAGANVLTF. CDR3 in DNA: TGCGCCAGCAGCTTGCCGACAGGTGCTGGGGCCAACGTCCTGACTTTC.

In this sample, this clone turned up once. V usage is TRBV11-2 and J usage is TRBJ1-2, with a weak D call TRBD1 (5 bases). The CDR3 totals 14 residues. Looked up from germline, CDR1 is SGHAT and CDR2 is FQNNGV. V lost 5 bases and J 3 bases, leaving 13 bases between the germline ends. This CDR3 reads CASSLRQWDYGYTF. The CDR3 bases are TGTGCCAGCAGCCTCAGACAGTGGGACTATGGCTACACCTTC.

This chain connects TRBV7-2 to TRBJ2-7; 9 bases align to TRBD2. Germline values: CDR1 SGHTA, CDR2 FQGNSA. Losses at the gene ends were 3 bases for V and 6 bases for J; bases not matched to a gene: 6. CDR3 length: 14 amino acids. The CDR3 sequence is CASSFLAGVSEQYF. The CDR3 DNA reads TGTGCCAGCAGCTTTTTAGCGGGAGTTAGCGAGCAGTACTTC.

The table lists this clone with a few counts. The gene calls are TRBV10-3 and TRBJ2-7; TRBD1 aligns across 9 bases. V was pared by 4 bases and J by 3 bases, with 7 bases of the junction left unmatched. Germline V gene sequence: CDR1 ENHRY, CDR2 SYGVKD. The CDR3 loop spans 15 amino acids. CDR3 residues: CAISGADRGGYEQYF. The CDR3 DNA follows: TGTGCCATCAGTGGAGCAGACAGGGGGGGCTACGAGCAGTACTTC.

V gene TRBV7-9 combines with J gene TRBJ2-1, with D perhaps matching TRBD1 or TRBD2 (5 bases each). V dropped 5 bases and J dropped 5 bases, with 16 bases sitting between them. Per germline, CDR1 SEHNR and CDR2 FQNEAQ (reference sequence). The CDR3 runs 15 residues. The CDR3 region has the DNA TGTGCCAGCAGCCCACCGGGACGGAAAAACAATGAGCAGTTCTTC. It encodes CASSPPGRKNNEQFF.

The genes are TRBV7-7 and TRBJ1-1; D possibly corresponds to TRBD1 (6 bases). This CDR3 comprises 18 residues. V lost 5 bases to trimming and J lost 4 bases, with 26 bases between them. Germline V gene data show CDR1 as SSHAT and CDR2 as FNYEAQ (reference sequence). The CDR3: CASSLSATTGLGGTEAFF. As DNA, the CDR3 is TGTGCCAGCAGCCTATCAGCTACGACAGGTTTGGGAGGCACTGAAGCTTTCTTT.

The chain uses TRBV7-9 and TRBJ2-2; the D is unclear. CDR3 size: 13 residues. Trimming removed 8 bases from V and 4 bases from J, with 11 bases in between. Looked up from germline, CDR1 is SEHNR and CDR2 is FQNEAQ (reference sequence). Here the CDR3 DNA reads TGTGCCAGCGTACCTGGGGTCACCGGGGAGCTGTTTTTT. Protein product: CASVPGVTGELFF. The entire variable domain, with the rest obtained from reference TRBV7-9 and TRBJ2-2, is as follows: DTGVSQNPRHKITKRGQNVTFRCDPISEHNRLYWYRQTLGQGPEFLTYFQNEAQLEKSRLLSDRFSAERPKGSFSTLEIQRTEQGDSAMYLCASVPGVTGELFFGEGSRLTVL.

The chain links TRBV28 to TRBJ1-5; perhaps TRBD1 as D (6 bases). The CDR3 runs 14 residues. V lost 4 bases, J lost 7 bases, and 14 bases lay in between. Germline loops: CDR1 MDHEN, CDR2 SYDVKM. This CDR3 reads CASSSSDSWQPQHF. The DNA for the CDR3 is TGTGCCAGCAGTTCGTCGGACAGCTGGCAGCCCCAGCATTTT.

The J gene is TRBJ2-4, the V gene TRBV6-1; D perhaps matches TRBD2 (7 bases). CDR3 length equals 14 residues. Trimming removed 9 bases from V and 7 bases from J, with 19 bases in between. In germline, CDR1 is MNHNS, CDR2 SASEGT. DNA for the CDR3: TGTGCCAGTAAATTGGCGGGGGCGGGGAACATTCAGTACTTC. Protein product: CASKLAGAGNIQYF.

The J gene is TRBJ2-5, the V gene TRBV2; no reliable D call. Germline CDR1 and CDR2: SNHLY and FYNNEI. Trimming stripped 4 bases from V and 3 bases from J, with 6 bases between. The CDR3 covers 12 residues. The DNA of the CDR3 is TGTGCCAGCAGTGTGTCGAAAGAGACCCAGTACTTC. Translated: CASSVSKETQYF. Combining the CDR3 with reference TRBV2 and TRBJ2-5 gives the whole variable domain EPEVTQTPSHQVTQMGQEVILRCVPISNHLYFYWYRQILGQKVEFLVSFYNNEISEKSEIFDDQFSVERPDGSNFTLKIRSTKLEDSAMYFCASSVSKETQYFGPGTRLLVL.

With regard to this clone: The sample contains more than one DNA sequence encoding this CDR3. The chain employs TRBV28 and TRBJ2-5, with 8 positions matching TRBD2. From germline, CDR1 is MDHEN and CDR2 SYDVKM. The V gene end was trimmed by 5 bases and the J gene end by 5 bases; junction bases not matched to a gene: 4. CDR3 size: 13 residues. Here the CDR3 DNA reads TGTGCCAGCAGTCCGGGAGGGAGGGAGACCCAGTACTTC. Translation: CASSPGGRETQYF.

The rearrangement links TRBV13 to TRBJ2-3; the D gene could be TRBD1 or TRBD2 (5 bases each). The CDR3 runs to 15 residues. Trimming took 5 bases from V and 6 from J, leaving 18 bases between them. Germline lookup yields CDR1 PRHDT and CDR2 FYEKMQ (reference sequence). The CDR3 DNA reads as TGTGCCAGCAGCGGACGGGACGGAGTGGGTGATACGCAGTATTTT. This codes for CASSGRDGVGDTQYF.

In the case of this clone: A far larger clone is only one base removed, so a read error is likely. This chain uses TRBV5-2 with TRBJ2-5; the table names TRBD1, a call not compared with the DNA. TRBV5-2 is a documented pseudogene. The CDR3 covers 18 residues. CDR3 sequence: CASSQEMTGMAHQETQYF. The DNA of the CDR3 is TGTGCCAGCAGCCAAGAGATGACAGGGATGGCCCACCAAGAGACCCAGTACTTC.

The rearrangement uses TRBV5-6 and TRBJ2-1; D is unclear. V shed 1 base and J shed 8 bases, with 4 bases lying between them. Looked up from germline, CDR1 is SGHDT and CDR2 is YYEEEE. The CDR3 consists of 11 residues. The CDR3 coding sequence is TGTGCCAGCAGCTTGACTTATGAGCAGTTCTTC. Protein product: CASSLTYEQFF.

CDR3 amino acids: CASSFSPPLGQGEKLFF. CDR3 sequence (DNA): TGCGCCAGCAGCTTCTCCCCCCCTCTTGGACAGGGTGAAAAACTGTTTTTT. The V and J genes are TRBV5-1 and TRBJ1-4, with TRBD1 matching 8 bases. CDR1 and CDR2 (germline): SGHRS, YFSETQ. The CDR3 spans 17 residues. V was pared by 2 bases and J by 7 bases, with 13 bases of the junction left unmatched.

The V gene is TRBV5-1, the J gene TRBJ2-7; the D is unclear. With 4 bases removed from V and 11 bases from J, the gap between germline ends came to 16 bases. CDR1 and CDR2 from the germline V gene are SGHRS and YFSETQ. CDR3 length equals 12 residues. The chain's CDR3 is CASSPGLTYEYF. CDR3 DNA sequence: TGCGCCAGCAGCCCCGGTTTAACCTACGAGTACTTC.

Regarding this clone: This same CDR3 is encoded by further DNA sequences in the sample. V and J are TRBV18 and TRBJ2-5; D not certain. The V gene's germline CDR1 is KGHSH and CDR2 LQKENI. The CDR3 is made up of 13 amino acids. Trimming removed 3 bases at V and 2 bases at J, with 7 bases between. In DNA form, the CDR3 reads TGTGCCAGCTCACCGACACGACAAGAGACCCAGTACTTC. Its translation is CASSPTRQETQYF. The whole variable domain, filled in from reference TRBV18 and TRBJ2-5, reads NAGVMQNPRHLVRRRGQEARLRCSPMKGHSHVYWYRQLPEEGLKFMVYLQKENIIDESGMPKERFSAEFPKEGPSILRIQQVVRGDSAAYFCASSPTRQETQYFGPGTRLLVL.